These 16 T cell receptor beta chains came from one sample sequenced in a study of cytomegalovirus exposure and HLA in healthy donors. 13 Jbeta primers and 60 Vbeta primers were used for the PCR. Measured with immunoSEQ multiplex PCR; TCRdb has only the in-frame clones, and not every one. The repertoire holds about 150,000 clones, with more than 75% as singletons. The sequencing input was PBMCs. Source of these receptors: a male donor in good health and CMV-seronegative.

CDR3 nucleotides: TGTGCCATCACGGCGGATCCCAATCAGCCCCAGCATTTT. Amino acids: CAITADPNQPQHF. V gene TRBV10-3 combines with J gene TRBJ1-5; D is undetermined. The CDR3 consists of 13 residues. Germline V lookup: CDR1 ENHRY, CDR2 SYGVKD. V shed 7 bases and J shed 3 bases, with 10 bases lying between them.

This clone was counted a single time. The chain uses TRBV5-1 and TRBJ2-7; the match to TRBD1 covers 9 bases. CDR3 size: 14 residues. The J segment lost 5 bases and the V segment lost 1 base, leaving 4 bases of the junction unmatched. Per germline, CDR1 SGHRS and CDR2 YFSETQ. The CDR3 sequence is CASSLMGQGHEQYF. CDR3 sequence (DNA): TGCGCCAGCAGCTTGATGGGACAGGGACACGAGCAGTACTTC.

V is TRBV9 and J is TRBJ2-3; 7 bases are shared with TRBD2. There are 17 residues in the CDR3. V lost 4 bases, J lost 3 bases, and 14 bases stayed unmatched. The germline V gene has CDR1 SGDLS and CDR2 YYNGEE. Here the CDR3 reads CASSSGLVWGVTDTQYF. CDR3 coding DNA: TGTGCCAGCAGCTCAGGACTAGTATGGGGGGTAACAGATACGCAGTATTTT.

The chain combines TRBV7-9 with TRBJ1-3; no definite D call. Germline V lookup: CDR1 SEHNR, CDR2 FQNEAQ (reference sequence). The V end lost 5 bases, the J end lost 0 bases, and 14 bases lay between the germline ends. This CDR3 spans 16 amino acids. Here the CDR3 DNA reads TGTGCCAGCAGCCCTATTACCTCAAGCTCTGGAAACACCATATATTTT. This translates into CASSPITSSSGNTIYF.

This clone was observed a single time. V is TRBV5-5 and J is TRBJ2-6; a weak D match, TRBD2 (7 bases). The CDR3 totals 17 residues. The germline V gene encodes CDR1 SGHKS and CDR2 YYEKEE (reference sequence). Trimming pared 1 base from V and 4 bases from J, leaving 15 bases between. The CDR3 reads CASSLFRGAQGANVLTF. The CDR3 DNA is TGTGCCAGCAGCTTGTTCCGGGGGGCGCAAGGGGCCAACGTCCTGACTTTC.

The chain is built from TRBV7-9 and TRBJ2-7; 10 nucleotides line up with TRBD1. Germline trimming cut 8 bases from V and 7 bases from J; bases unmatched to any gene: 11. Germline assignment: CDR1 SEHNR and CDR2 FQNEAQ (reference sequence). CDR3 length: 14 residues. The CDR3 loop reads CASLDDRGRGEQYF. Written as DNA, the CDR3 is TGTGCCAGCCTCGACGACAGGGGGCGAGGGGAGCAGTACTTC.

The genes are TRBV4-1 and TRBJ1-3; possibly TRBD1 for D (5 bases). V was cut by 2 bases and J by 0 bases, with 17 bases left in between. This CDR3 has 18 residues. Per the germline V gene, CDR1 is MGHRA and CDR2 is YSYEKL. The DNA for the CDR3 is TGCGCCAGCAGCCAAAAACCGGCACAGGCCCGCTCTGGAAACACCATATATTTT. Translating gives CASSQKPAQARSGNTIYF.

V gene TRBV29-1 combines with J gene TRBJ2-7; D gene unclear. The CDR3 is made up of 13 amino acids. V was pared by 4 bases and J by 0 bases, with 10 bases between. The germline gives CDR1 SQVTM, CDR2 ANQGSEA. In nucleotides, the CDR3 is TGCAGCGTTGGAGCACGCAACTCCTACGAGCAGTACTTC. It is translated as CSVGARNSYEQYF.

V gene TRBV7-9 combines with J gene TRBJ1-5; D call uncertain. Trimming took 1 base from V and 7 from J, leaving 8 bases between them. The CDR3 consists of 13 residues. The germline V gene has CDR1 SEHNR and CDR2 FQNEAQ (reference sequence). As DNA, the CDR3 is TGTGCCAGCAGCTTAGAGGGCGGGCAGCCCCAGCATTTT. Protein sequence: CASSLEGGQPQHF.

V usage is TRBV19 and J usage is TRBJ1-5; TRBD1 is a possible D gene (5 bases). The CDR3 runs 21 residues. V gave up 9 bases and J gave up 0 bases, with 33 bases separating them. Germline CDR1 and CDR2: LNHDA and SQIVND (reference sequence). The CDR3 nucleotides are TGTGCCAGCGACCCCCCTGTGCTCATTCCGCAGGACACCGATAGCAATCAGCCCCAGCATTTT. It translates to CASDPPVLIPQDTDSNQPQHF.

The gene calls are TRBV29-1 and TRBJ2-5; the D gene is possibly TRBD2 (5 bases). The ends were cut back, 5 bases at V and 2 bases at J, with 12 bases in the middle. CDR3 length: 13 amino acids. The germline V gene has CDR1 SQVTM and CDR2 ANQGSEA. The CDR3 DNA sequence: TGCAGCGTTTCCGGATCGGGACAAGAGACCCAGTACTTC. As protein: CSVSGSGQETQYF.

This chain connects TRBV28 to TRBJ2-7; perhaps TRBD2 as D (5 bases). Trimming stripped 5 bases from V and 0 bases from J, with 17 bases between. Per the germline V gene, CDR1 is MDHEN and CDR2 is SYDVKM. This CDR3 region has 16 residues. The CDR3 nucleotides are TGTGCCAGCAGTGGGAGTCGGGTCCTCACCTCCTACGAGCAGTACTTC. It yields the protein CASSGSRVLTSYEQYF. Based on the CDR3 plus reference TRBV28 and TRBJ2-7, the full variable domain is DVKVTQSSRYLVKRTGEKVFLECVQDMDHENMFWYRQDPGLGLRLIYFSYDVKMKEKGDIPEGYSVSREKKERFSLILESASTNQTSMYLCASSGSRVLTSYEQYFGPGTRLTVT.

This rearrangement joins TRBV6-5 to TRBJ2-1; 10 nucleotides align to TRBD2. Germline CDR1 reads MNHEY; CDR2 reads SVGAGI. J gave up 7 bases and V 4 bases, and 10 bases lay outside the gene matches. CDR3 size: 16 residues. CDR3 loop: CASSSATSGWRNEQFF. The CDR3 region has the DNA TGTGCCAGCAGTTCCGCGACTAGCGGGTGGAGGAATGAGCAGTTCTTC.

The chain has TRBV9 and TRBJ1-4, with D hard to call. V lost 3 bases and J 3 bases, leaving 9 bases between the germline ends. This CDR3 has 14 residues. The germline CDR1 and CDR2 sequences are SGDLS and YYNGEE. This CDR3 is CASSEAGPNEKLFF. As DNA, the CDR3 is TGTGCCAGCAGCGAGGCAGGCCCTAATGAAAAACTGTTTTTT.

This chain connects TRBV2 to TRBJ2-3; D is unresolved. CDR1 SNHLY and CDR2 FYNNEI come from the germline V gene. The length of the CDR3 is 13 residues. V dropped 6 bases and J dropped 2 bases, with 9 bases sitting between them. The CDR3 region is CASRAGHTDTQYF. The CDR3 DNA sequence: TGTGCCAGCAGGGCAGGTCACACAGATACGCAGTATTTT.

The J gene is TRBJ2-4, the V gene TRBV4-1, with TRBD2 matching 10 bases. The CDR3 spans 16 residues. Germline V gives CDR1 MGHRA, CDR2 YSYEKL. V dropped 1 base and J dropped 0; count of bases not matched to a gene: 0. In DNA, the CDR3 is TGCGCCAGCAGCCAAGGACTAGCGGGAGCCAAAAACATTCAGTACTTC. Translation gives CASSQGLAGAKNIQYF.